The present T cell receptor beta chain was sequenced within a study of blood T cell repertoires in COVID-19. Study background: The United States, Italy and Spain supplied acute and convalescent COVID-19 samples. The cDNA or gDNA used as material had been derived from T cells, B-cell-depleted T cells, or PBMCs.

This clone has a handful of counts. Germline CDR1 LNHDA, CDR2 SQIVND (reference sequence). V lost 3 bases and J lost 0, with 18 bases in between. The CDR3 loop spans 18 amino acids. As processed by the authors: Amplification of reference gene primers provided the estimated nucleated cell counts. The data were produced by immunoSEQ multiplex PCR, yet TCRdb's version contains in-frame clones alone and is incomplete. That table gives V, J and clone size, and the DNA gave D and trimming. The sample comprises 68,000 or so clones, about 86% of which are singletons, and around 4% rests with the top ten. The chain links TRBV19 to TRBJ1-5, with a tentative D call TRBD1 (6 bases). Sequenced input: peripheral blood. This clonotype originated in a man between 50 and 59 years old with acute or convalescent COVID-19. The CDR3 DNA reads TGTGCCAGTAGTATCCAGGGCTGGACAGTTAATAGCAATCAGCCCCAGCATTTT. The encoded protein is CASSIQGWTVNSNQPQHF.